A single sample is the source of the 17 T cell receptor beta chains below, sequenced in a study of CD8 T cells in cerebrospinal fluid in Alzheimer's disease. Each CDR3 protein gets one entry in TCRdb, which reprocessed the 10x single-cell sequencing reads and gives no DNA. This sample lists approximately 500 distinct CDR3 sequences; its ten largest clones have roughly 30%. Sequenced sample: cerebrospinal fluid. The receptors stem from a human donor with Alzheimer's disease.

This clonotype ranks as medium-sized (0.01 to 0.1%) in terms of frequency. The chain recombines TRBV7-2 with TRBJ2-5; TCRdb's assignment of TRBD2 cannot be checked, as there is no DNA. The CDR3 extends over 17 amino acids. Per the germline V gene, CDR1 is SGHTA and CDR2 is FQGNSA. CDR3: CASSLTKTSLPEETQYF.

This clonotype registers medium-sized by frequency. The chain recombines TRBV19 with TRBJ2-7; TCRdb selects TRBD1, and the lack of DNA leaves this call unchecked. CDR1 and CDR2 from the germline V gene are LNHDA and SQIVND (reference sequence). The CDR3 is 12 residues long. The CDR3 sequence is CASSTPPHEQYF.

This clonotype registers large by frequency. J is TRBJ2-3 and V is TRBV7-3; the D call of TRBD1 rests on TCRdb alone, since no DNA is present to check it. The CDR3 extends over 15 amino acids. In germline, CDR1 is SGHTA, CDR2 FQGTGA. The CDR3: CASSFGGGPTDTQYF.

Judged by frequency, this clonotype is medium-sized (0.01 to 0.1%). The rearrangement uses TRBV12-3 or TRBV12-4 and TRBJ1-5. The CDR3 is 15 residues long. The CDR3 protein is CASRPTGRGNQPQHF.

Measured by frequency, this clonotype is large. The chain joins TRBV28 to TRBJ2-1; the D call of TRBD1 rests on TCRdb alone, since no DNA is present to check it. The CDR3 is made up of 12 amino acids. Germline V CDR1 and CDR2: MDHEN, SYDVKM. CDR3 residues: CASRGARNEQFF.

Considering frequency, this clonotype is medium-sized. This rearrangement joins TRBV25-1 to TRBJ2-2; TCRdb reports TRBD1, a call that lacks DNA to check it against. The CDR3 has 16 amino acids. Germline CDR1 is MGHDK and CDR2 is SYGVNS. The CDR3 spells CASSESGRGYTGELFF.

This clonotype is medium-sized (0.01 to 0.1%) by frequency. The chain is built from TRBV28 and TRBJ1-2. CDR3 size: 11 residues. Germline V gene lookup returns CDR1 MDHEN and CDR2 SYDVKM. This CDR3 is CASSHPYGYTF.

This clonotype shows up as large (0.1 to 1%) by frequency. The rearrangement links TRBV12-3 or TRBV12-4 to TRBJ1-5. The CDR3 contains 15 residues. CDR3 residues: CASSFSVAENQPQHF.

Judged by frequency, this clonotype is medium-sized. The chain combines TRBV11-2 with TRBJ2-1; no DNA is available, so the TRBD2 call from TCRdb remains unchecked. CDR3 length: 16 amino acids. CDR1 and CDR2 from the germline V gene are SGHAT and FQNNGV. The CDR3 loop reads CASSEIAGGPYNEQFF.

By frequency, this clonotype registers large. The V and J genes are TRBV20-1 and TRBJ2-3; there is no DNA to check the TCRdb D call of TRBD1. Germline V lookup: CDR1 DFQATT, CDR2 SNEGSKA (reference sequence). The CDR3 contains 17 residues. The CDR3: CSARDVTGTGGTDTQYF.

CDR3 in amino acids: CASSRGLLGETQYF. The chain has TRBV4-2 and TRBJ2-5; the D call of TRBD2 rests on TCRdb alone, since no DNA is present to check it. This CDR3 has 14 residues. CDR1 is LGHNA and CDR2 is YNFKEQ in the germline V gene.

Measured by frequency, this clonotype is large (0.1 to 1%). The chain uses TRBV7-9 and TRBJ1-1. The CDR3 loop spans 15 amino acids. CDR1 and CDR2 from the germline V gene are SEHNR and FQNEAQ (reference sequence). The CDR3 protein is CASSLAYEANTEAFF.

The chain couples TRBV7-2 to TRBJ1-2; the TCRdb D gene call, TRBD1, has no DNA to confirm it. The CDR3 contains 14 residues. Germline CDR1 and CDR2: SGHTA and FQGNSA. The CDR3 loop is CANSRGQELYGYTF.

This clonotype is called medium-sized based on its frequency. V usage is TRBV6-4 and J usage is TRBJ2-2; the TCRdb D gene call, TRBD2, has no DNA to confirm it. The germline CDR1 and CDR2 sequences are MRHNA and SNTAGT. There are 15 residues in the CDR3. The CDR3 is CASSPSSGETGELFF.

In terms of frequency, this clonotype is large. CDR3: CASSLPGTLLYGYTF. This chain connects TRBV7-2 to TRBJ1-2; TCRdb selects TRBD1, and the lack of DNA leaves this call unchecked. Germline V gene data show CDR1 as SGHTA and CDR2 as FQGNSA. This CDR3 is built from 15 residues.

This chain joins TRBV15 and TRBJ2-3; TCRdb gives TRBD1 as the D gene, but with no DNA this cannot be confirmed. The CDR3 runs to 14 residues. The germline V gene encodes CDR1 LNHNV and CDR2 YYDKDF (reference sequence). CDR3 region: CATSRDRGTDTQYF.

Judged by frequency, this clonotype is hyperexpanded. The J gene is TRBJ2-3, the V gene TRBV6-2 or TRBV6-3. The CDR3 runs to 11 residues. Germline CDR1 reads MNHEY; CDR2 reads SVGEGT. CDR3 protein: CASSYGDTQYF.